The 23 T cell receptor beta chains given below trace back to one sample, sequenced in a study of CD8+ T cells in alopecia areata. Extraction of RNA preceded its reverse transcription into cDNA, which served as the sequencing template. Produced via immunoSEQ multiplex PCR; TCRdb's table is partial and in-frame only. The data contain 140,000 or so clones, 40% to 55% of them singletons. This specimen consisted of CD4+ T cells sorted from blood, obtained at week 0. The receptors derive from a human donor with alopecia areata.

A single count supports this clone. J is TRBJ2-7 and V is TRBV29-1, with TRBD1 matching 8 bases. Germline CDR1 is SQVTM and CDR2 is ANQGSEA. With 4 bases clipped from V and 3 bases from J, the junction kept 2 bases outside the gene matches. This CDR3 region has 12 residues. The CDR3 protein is CSVGTGNYEQYF. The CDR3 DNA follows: TGCAGCGTTGGGACAGGGAACTACGAGCAGTACTTC.

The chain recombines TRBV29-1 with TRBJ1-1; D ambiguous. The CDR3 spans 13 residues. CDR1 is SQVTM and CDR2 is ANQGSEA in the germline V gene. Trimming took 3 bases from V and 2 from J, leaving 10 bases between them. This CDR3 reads CSVEKGVNTEAFF. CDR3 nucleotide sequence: TGCAGCGTTGAGAAGGGAGTTAACACTGAAGCTTTCTTT.

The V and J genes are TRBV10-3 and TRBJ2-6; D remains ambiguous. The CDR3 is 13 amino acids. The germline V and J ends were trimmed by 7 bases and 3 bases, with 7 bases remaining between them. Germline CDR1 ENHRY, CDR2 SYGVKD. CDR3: CAITPSGANVLTF. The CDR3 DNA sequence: TGTGCCATCACCCCAAGTGGGGCCAACGTCCTGACTTTC.

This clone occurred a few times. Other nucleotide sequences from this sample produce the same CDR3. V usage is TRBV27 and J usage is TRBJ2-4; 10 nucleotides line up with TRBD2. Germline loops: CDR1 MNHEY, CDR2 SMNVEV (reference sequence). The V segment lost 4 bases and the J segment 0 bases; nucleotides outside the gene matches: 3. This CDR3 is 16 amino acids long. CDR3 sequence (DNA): TGTGCCAGCAGTTCACTAGCGGGGTTAGCCAAAAACATTCAGTACTTC. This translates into CASSSLAGLAKNIQYF.

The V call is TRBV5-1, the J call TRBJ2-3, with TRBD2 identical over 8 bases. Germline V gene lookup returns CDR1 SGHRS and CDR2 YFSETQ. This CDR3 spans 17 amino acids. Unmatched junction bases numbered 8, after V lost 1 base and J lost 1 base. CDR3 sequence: CASSLTILAGGTDTQYF. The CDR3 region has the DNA TGCGCCAGCAGCTTGACCATTCTAGCGGGCGGCACAGATACGCAGTATTTT.

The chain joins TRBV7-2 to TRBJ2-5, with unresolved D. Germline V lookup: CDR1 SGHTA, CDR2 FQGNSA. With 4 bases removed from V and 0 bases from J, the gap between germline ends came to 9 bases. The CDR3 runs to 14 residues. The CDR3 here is CASSSLFNQETQYF. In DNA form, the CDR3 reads TGTGCCAGCAGCTCCCTTTTTAACCAAGAGACCCAGTACTTC. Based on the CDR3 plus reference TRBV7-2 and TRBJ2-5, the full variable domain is GAGVSQSPSNKVTEKGKDVELRCDPISGHTALYWYRQSLGQGLEFLIYFQGNSAPDKSGLPSDRFSAERTGGSVSTLTIQRTQQEDSAVYLCASSSLFNQETQYFGPGTRLLVL.

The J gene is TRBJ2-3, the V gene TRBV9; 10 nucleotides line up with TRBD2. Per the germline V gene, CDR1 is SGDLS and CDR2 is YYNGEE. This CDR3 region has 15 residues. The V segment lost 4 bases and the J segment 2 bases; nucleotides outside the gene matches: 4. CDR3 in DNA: TGTGCCAGCAGCCTAGCGGGAGCCCCCACAGATACGCAGTATTTT. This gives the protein CASSLAGAPTDTQYF.

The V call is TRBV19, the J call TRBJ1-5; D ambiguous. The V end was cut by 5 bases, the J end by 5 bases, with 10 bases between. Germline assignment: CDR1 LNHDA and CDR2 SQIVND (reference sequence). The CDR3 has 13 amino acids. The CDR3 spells CASSLRVYQPQHF. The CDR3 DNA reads TGTGCCAGTAGTTTAAGGGTGTATCAGCCCCAGCATTTT. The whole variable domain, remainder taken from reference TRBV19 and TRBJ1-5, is DGGITQSPKYLFRKEGQNVTLSCEQNLNHDAMYWYRQDPGQGLRLIYYSQIVNDFQKGDIAEGYSVSREKKESFPLTVTSAQKNPTAFYLCASSLRVYQPQHFGDGTRLSIL.

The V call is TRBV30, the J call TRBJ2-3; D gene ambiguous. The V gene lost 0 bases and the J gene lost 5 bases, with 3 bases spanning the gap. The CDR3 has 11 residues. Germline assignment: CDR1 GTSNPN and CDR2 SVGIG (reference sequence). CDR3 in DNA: TGTGCCTGGAGTGTAGGAGATACGCAGTATTTT. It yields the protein CAWSVGDTQYF.

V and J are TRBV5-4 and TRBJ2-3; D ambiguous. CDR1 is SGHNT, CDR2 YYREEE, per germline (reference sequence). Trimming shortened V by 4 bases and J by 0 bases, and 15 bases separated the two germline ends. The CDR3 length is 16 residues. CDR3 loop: CASSKLPGYSTDTQYF. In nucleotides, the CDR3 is TGTGCCAGCAGCAAACTTCCGGGTTACAGCACAGATACGCAGTATTTT.

CDR3 residues: CAWSRGDYGYTF. CDR3 sequence (DNA): TGTGCCTGGAGTAGGGGGGACTATGGCTACACCTTC. This sequence joins TRBV30 and TRBJ1-2; weak D call: TRBD1 (6 bases). V was clipped by 2 bases and J by 3 bases, with 7 bases between them. Germline CDR1 reads GTSNPN; CDR2 reads SVGIG (reference sequence). The CDR3 runs to 12 residues.

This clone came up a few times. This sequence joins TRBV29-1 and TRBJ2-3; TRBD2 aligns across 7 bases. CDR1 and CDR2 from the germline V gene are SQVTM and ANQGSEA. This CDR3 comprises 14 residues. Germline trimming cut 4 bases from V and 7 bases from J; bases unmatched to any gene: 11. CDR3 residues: CSVAPSGPSNTQYF. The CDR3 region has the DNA TGCAGCGTTGCTCCTAGCGGACCCTCCAATACGCAGTATTTT.

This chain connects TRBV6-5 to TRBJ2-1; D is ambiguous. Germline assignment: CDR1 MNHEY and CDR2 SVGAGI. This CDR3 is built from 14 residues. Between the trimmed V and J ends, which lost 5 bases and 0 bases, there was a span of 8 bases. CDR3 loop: CASSLGTSYNEQFF. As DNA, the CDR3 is TGTGCCAGCAGTCTCGGAACCTCCTACAATGAGCAGTTCTTC.

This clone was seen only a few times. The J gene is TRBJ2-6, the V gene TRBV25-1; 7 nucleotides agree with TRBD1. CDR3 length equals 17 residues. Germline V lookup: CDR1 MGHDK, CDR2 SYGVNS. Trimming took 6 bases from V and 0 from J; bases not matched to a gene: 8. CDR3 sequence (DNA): TGTGCCAGCAGGGGGCCAAACAGGGGCTCTGGGGCCAACGTCCTGACTTTC. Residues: CASRGPNRGSGANVLTF.

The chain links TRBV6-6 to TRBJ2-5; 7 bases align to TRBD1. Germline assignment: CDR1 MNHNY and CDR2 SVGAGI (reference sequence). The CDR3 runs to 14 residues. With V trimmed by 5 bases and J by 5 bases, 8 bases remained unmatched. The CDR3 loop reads CASSPPTGLETQYF. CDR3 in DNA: TGTGCCAGCAGTCCCCCGACAGGGCTGGAGACCCAGTACTTC.

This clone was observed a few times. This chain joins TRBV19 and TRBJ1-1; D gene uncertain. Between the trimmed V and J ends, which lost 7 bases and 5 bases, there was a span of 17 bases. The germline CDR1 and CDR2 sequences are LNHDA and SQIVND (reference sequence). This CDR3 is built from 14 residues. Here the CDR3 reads CASIPSRVATEAFF. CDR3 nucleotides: TGTGCCAGTATTCCCTCGCGGGTTGCAACTGAAGCTTTCTTT.

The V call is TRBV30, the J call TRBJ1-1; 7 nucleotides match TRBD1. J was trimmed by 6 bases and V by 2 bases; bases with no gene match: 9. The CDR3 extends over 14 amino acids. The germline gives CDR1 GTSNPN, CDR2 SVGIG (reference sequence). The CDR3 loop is CAWSKDRDTAEAFF. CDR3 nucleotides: TGTGCCTGGAGTAAAGACAGGGATACGGCTGAAGCTTTCTTT.

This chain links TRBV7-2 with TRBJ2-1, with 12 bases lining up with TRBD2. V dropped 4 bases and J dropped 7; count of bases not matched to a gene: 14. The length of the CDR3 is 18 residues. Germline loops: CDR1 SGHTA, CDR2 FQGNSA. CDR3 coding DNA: TGTGCCAGCAGCTCGACCGGGACTAGCGGGCCCCTAGGAAATGAGCAGTTCTTC. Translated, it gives CASSSTGTSGPLGNEQFF.

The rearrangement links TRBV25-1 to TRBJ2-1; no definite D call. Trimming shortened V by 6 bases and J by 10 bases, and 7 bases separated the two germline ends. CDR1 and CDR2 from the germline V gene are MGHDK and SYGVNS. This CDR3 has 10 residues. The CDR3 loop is CASRGTEQFF. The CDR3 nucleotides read TGTGCCAGCAGGGGTACAGAGCAGTTCTTC.

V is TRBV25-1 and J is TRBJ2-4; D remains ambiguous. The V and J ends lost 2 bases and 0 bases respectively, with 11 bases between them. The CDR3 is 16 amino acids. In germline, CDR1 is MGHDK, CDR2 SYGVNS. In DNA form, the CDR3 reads TGTGCCAGCAGTGAACTATGGTCCTCAGCCAAAAACATTCAGTACTTC. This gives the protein CASSELWSSAKNIQYF.

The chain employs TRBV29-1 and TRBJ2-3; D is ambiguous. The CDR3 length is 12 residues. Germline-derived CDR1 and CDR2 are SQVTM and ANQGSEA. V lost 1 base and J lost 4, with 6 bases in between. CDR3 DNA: TGCAGCGTTGAAGGTAGCCCAGATACGCAGTATTTT. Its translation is CSVEGSPDTQYF.

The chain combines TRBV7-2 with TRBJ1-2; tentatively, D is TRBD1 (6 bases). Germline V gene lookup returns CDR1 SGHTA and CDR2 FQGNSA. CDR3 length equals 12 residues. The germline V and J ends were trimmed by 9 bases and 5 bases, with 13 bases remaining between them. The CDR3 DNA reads TGTGCCAGTCGCTGGGGGGCGTATGGCTACACCTTC. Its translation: CASRWGAYGYTF.

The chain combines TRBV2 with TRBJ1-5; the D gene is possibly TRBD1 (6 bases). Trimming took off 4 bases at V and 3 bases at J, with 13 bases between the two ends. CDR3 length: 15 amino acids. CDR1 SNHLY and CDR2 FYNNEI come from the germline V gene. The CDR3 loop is CASSGLTGINQPQHF. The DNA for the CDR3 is TGTGCCAGCAGTGGATTAACAGGGATCAATCAGCCCCAGCATTTT.